The clone carrying this TCR beta chain was counted a single time. CDR1 and CDR2 from the germline V gene are DFQATT and SNEGSKA (reference sequence). Trimming shortened V by 3 bases and J by 6 bases, and 9 bases separated the two germline ends. The CDR3 has 11 amino acids. TCRdb's copy holds only in-frame clones and misses some; the assay was immunoSEQ multiplex PCR. The table lists approximately 37,000 clones, around nine tenths of them singletons. This sample was taken from a study of T cell changes during pregnancy in multiple sclerosis. The receptor comes from a female donor with multiple sclerosis, enrolled in a pregnancy study. The starting material was CD4+ T cells from peripheral blood mononuclear cells, obtained before pregnancy. This chain links TRBV20-1 with TRBJ2-7, with a possible D match to TRBD1 (5 bases). DNA of the CDR3: TGCAGTGCTAGCAGGGATGGCGAGCAGTACTTC. It yields the protein CSASRDGEQYF.